The clone carrying this T cell receptor (beta chain) occurred a few times. This entry is derived from a study of human T cells and chemical hapten exposure. TCRdb fed the RACE reads into MiXCR, producing one record per CDR3 protein. The data contain a few hundred thousand distinct CDR3 sequences, roughly 6% of them singletons. As to time point: patch test 2, 6 weeks after DPC sensitization. Treatment noted: therapeutic diphenylcyclopropenone sensitization with weekly scalp DPC. Trimming took off 5 bases at V and 6 bases at J, with 15 bases between the two ends. Germline CDR1 and CDR2: SEHNR and FQNEAQ (reference sequence). The length of the CDR3 is 14 residues.

This chain joins TRBV7-9 and TRBJ2-3; the D gene is possibly TRBD1 (6 bases). This specimen was whole blood, taken in connection with sensitization to the hapten diphenylcyclopropenone (DPC). This sequence originates from a woman in her late teens or twenties with alopecia areata. Some clones in this sample may be carry-over from other donors' samples. As DNA, the CDR3 is TGTGCCAGCAGCCCCGGACAGCCGGGGGATACGCAGTATTTT. It yields the protein CASSPGQPGDTQYF.